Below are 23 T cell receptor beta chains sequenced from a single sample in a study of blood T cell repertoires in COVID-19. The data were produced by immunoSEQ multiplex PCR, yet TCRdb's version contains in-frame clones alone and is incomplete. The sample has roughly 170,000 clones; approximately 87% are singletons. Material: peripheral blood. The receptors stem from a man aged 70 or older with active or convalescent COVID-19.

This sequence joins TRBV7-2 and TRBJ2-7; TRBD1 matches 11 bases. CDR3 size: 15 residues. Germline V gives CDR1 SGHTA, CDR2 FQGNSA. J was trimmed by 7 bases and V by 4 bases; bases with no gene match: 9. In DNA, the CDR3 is TGTGCCAGCAGCTCCCCAGGACAGGGGGCGCGTGAGCAGTACTTC. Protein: CASSSPGQGAREQYF.

In DNA, the CDR3 is TGTGCCTGGAGTCACCGGGGGTCCGGGGAGCTGTTTTTT. Its translation: CAWSHRGSGELFF. The chain uses TRBV30 and TRBJ2-2, with D maybe TRBD2 (6 bases). V lost 2 bases and J lost 6, with 10 bases in between. CDR1 GTSNPN and CDR2 SVGIG come from the germline V gene (reference sequence). The CDR3 sequence is 13 residues long. Full variable domain (rest looked up from reference TRBV30 and TRBJ2-2): SQTIHQWPATLVQPVGSPLSLECTVEGTSNPNLYWYRQAAGRGLQLLFYSVGIGQISSEVPQNLSASRPQDRQFILSSKKLLLSDSGFYLCAWSHRGSGELFFGEGSRLTVL.

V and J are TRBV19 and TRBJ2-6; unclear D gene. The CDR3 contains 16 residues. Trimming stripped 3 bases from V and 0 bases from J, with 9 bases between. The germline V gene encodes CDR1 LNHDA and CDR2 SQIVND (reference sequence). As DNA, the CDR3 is TGTGCCAGTAGTATTCATAGAACCTCTGGGGCCAACGTCCTGACTTTC. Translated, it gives CASSIHRTSGANVLTF.

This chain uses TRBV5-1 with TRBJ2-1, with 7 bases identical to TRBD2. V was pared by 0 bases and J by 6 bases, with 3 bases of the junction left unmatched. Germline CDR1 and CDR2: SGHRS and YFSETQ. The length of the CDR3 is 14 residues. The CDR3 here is CASSLAGGANEQFF. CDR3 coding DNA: TGCGCCAGCAGCTTGGCGGGAGGAGCCAATGAGCAGTTCTTC.

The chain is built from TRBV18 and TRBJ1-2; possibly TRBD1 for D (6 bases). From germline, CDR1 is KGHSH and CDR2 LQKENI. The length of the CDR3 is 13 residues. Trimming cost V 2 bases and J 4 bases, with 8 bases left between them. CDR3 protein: CASSPNRAYGYTF. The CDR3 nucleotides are TGTGCCAGCTCACCAAACAGGGCCTATGGCTACACCTTC. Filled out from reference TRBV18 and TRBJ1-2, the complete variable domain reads NAGVMQNPRHLVRRRGQEARLRCSPMKGHSHVYWYRQLPEEGLKFMVYLQKENIIDESGMPKERFSAEFPKEGPSILRIQQVVRGDSAAYFCASSPNRAYGYTFGSGTRLTVV.

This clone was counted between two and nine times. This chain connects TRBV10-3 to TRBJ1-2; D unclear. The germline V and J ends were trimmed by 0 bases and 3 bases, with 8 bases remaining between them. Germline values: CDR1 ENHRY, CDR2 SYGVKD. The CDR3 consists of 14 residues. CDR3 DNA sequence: TGTGCCATCAGTGAGTCCCCCAGTTACTATGGCTACACCTTC. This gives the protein CAISESPSYYGYTF.

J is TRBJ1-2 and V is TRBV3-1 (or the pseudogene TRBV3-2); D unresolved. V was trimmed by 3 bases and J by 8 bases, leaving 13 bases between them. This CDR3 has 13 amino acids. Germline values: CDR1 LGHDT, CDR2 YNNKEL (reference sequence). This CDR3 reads CASSQDRLVGYTF. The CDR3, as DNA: TGTGCCAGCAGCCAGGATCGACTCGTGGGCTACACCTTC.

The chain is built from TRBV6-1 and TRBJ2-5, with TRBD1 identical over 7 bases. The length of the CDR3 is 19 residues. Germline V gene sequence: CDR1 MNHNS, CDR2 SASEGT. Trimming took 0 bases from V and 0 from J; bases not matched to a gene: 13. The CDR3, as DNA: TGTGCCAGCAGTGAAGCGGGAAAACAGGGGTCACCGTACCAAGAGACCCAGTACTTC. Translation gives CASSEAGKQGSPYQETQYF.

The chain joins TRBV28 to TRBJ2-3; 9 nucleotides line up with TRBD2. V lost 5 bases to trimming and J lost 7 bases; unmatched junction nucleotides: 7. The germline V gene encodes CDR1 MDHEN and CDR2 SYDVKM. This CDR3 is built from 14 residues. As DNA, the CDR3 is TGTGCCAGCAGTCAGATAGCGGGAGTGAATACGCAGTATTTT. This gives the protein CASSQIAGVNTQYF.

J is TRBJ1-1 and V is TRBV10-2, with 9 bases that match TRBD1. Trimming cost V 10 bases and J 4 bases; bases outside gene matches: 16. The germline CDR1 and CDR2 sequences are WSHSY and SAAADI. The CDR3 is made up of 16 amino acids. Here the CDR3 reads CATSDRDRAFGTEAFF. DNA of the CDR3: TGCGCCACCTCCGACCGGGACAGGGCCTTTGGCACTGAAGCTTTCTTT.

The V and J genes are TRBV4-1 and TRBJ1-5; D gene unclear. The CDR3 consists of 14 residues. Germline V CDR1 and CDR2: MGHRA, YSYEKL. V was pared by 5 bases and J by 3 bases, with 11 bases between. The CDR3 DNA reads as TGCGCCAGCAGCGCACCCCACACCAATCAGCCCCAGCATTTT. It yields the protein CASSAPHTNQPQHF.

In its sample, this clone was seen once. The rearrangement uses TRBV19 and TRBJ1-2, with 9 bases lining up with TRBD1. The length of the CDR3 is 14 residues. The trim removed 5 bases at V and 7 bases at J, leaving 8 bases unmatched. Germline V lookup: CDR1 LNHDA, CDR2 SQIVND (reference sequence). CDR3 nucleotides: TGTGCCAGTAGTGTCGGGACAGGGCGGAGTGGCTACACCTTC. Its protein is CASSVGTGRSGYTF.

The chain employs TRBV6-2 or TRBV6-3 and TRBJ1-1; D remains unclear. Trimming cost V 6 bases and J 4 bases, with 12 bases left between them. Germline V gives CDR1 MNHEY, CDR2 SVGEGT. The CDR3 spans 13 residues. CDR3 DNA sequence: TGTGCCAGCAGCCCCGGTTATAGCACTGAAGCTTTCTTT. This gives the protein CASSPGYSTEAFF.

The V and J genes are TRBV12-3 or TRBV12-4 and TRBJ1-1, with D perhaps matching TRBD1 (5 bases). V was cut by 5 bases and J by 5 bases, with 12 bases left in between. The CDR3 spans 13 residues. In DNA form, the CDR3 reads TGTGCCAGCAGTCCCACGGGGGTAACTGAAGCTTTCTTT. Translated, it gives CASSPTGVTEAFF.

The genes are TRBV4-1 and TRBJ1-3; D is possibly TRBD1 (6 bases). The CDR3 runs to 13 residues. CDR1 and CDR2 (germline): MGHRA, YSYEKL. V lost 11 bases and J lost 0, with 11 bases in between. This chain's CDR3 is CAGGAPSGNTIYF. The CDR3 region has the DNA TGCGCCGGGGGGGCCCCCTCTGGAAACACCATATATTTT.

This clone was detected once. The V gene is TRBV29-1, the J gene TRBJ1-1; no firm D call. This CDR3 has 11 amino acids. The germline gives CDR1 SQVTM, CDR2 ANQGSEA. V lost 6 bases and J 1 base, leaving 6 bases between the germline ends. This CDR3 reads CSVAQNTEAFF. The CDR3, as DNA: TGCAGCGTGGCCCAGAACACTGAAGCTTTCTTT.

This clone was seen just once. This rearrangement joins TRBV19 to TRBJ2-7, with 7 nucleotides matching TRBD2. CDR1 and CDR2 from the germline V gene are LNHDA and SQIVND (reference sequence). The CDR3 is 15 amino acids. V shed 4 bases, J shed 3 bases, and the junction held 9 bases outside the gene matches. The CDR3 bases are TGTGCCAGTAGTACCCGAGCGGGAAGGGGCTACGAGCAGTACTTC. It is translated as CASSTRAGRGYEQYF. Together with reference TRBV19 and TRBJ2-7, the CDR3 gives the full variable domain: DGGITQSPKYLFRKEGQNVTLSCEQNLNHDAMYWYRQDPGQGLRLIYYSQIVNDFQKGDIAEGYSVSREKKESFPLTVTSAQKNPTAFYLCASSTRAGRGYEQYFGPGTRLTVT.

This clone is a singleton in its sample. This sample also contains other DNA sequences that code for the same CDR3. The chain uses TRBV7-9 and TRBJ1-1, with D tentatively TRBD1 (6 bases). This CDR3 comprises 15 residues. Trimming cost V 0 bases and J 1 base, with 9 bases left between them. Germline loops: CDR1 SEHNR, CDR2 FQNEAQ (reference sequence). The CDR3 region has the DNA TGTGCCAGCAGCTTAGCTGACAGGAAGAACACTGAAGCTTTCTTT. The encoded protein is CASSLADRKNTEAFF.

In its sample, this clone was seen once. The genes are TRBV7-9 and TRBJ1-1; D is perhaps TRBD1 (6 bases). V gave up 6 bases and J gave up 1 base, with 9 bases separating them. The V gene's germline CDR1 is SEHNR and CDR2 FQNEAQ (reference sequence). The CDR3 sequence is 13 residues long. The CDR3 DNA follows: TGTGCCAGCAGAAAACAGGGGAACACTGAAGCTTTCTTT. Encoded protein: CASRKQGNTEAFF.

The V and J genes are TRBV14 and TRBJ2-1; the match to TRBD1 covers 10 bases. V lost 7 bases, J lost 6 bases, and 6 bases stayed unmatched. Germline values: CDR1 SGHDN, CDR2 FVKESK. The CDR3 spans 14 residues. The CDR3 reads CASTGTGDSNEQFF. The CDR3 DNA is TGTGCCAGCACAGGGACAGGGGATAGCAATGAGCAGTTCTTC.

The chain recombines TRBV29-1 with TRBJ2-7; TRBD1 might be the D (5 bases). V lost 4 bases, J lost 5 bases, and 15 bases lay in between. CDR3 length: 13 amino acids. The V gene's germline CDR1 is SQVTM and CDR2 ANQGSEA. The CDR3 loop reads CSVVGRVGDEQYF. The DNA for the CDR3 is TGCAGCGTTGTGGGAAGGGTAGGGGACGAGCAGTACTTC.

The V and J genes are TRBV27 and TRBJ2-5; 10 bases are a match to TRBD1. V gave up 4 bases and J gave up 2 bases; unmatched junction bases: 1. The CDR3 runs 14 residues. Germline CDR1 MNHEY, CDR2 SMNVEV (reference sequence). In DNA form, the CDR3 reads TGTGCCAGCAGTTGGGGACAGGGGCAAGAGACCCAGTACTTC. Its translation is CASSWGQGQETQYF.

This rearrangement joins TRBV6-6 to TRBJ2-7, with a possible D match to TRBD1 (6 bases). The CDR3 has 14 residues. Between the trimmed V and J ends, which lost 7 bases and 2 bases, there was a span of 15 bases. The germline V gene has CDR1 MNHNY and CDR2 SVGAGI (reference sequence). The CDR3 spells CASTLQGIAYEQYF. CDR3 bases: TGTGCCAGCACCCTACAGGGAATAGCCTACGAGCAGTACTTC.